What follows are 5 T cell receptor beta chains derived from one specimen sequenced in a study of T cells in narcolepsy. Generated by immunoSEQ multiplex PCR, the TCRdb table keeps only in-frame clones and is missing some. Among approximately 35,000 clones listed, about 80% were seen once. Sequenced material: memory (CD45RA-) CD4+ T cells from blood. These TCRs come from a human donor in good health.

This clone was detected only once. The chain combines TRBV6-5 with TRBJ1-1; D may be TRBD1 (5 bases). Germline V gene sequence: CDR1 MNHEY, CDR2 SVGAGI. This CDR3 is built from 15 residues. Trimming removed 5 bases at V and 2 bases at J, with 15 bases between. The CDR3 region is CASSTQDRANTEAFF. The CDR3 region has the DNA TGTGCCAGCAGTACACAGGACCGGGCCAACACTGAAGCTTTCTTT.

The chain combines TRBV7-2 with TRBJ2-3; unclear D gene. This CDR3 spans 13 amino acids. Looked up from germline, CDR1 is SGHTA and CDR2 is FQGNSA. V was pared by 0 bases and J by 3 bases, with 4 bases between. The CDR3 DNA reads as TGTGCCAGCAGCTTAGCACGGACAGATACGCAGTATTTT. This codes for CASSLARTDTQYF.

This clone was seen a handful of times. This chain joins TRBV5-4 and TRBJ1-1; the D gene is possibly TRBD1 (5 bases). Trimming pared 4 bases from V and 1 base from J, leaving 14 bases between. Per the germline V gene, CDR1 is SGHNT and CDR2 is YYREEE (reference sequence). The CDR3 totals 15 residues. The DNA for the CDR3 is TGTGCCAGCAGCCTACCGGGACGGCAGAACACTGAAGCTTTCTTT. Its translation: CASSLPGRQNTEAFF.

The chain combines TRBV5-1 with TRBJ1-1, with D perhaps TRBD1 (5 bases). CDR3 length: 15 residues. The ends were cut back, 4 bases at V and 5 bases at J, with 18 bases in the middle. Germline assignment: CDR1 SGHRS and CDR2 YFSETQ. CDR3 nucleotides: TGCGCCAGCAGCCCTAGGGGTGGTGAAAGTACTGAAGCTTTCTTT. Amino acids: CASSPRGGESTEAFF.

This rearrangement joins TRBV5-1 to TRBJ2-5, with 9 bases fitting TRBD1. Germline CDR1 SGHRS, CDR2 YFSETQ. CDR3 length: 16 residues. The CDR3 DNA is TGCGCTCCCCATATAGAACAGGGGGCAAGGGAAGAGACCCAGTACTTC. Translation gives CAPHIEQGAREETQYF.